One T cell receptor (beta chain) is described in this entry. Its antigen remains unidentified. J lost 3 bases, V lost 2 bases, and 8 bases had no gene match. The length of the CDR3 is 16 residues. Per the germline V gene, CDR1 is SGHNT and CDR2 is YYREEE (reference sequence). These data come from a study of cytomegalovirus exposure and HLA in healthy donors. Study results and limitations: In a later analysis, a missense DCLRE1C variant was linked to TCR beta V- and J-gene trimming. Most of the CMV-associated TCR beta chains (in a later analysis) appeared to be HLA-restricted.

PCR employed 60 Vbeta and 13 Jbeta primers. Authors' processing steps: Roughly 10 million shared chains were among some 75 million unique TCR beta chains counted in a later analysis. Generated by immunoSEQ multiplex PCR, the TCRdb table keeps only in-frame clones and is missing some. Clone size and the V and J calls come from that table; the DNA yielded D and trimming. This table holds 200,000 or so clones, approximately 80% found once. The rearrangement links TRBV5-4 to TRBJ1-2, with 9 bases aligning to TRBD1. This receptor was obtained from a man aged 30 to 39 in good health and CMV-seronegative. Sequenced: PBMCs. The CDR3 nucleotides read TGTGCCAGCAGCTTTACGACAGGGGGAGGGGACTATGGCTACACCTTC. It is translated as CASSFTTGGGDYGYTF.